This T cell receptor (beta chain) was identified during a study of blood T cell repertoires in COVID-19. Study summary: The United States, Italy and Spain were the sources of the acute and convalescent COVID-19 samples.

The germline gives CDR1 SGHRS, CDR2 YFSETQ. V gave up 3 bases and J gave up 6 bases, with 15 bases separating them. The CDR3 length is 14 residues. The authors' processing: Reference gene primer amplification yielded estimated nucleated cell counts. The method was immunoSEQ multiplex PCR; TCRdb's version includes in-frame clones alone and lacks a portion of them. V and J calls and clone size are those listed in that table; D and trimming were worked out from the DNA. The sample comprises about 100,000 clones, around four fifths of which are singletons, and approximately 31% rests with the top ten. The chain has TRBV5-1 and TRBJ1-2; no reliable D call. This sequence was found in a man in his 70s with active or convalescent COVID-19. The material sequenced was peripheral blood. CDR3 sequence reads: CASSSVKGGDGYTF. The CDR3 nucleotides are TGCGCCAGCAGCTCCGTGAAGGGAGGTGATGGCTACACCTTC. The complete variable domain, with remaining parts taken from reference TRBV5-1 and TRBJ1-2, reads KAGVTQTPRYLIKTRGQQVTLSCSPISGHRSVSWYQQTPGQGLQFLFEYFSETQRNKGNFPGRFSGRQFSNSRSEMNVSTLELGDSALYLCASSSVKGGDGYTFGSGTRLTVV.